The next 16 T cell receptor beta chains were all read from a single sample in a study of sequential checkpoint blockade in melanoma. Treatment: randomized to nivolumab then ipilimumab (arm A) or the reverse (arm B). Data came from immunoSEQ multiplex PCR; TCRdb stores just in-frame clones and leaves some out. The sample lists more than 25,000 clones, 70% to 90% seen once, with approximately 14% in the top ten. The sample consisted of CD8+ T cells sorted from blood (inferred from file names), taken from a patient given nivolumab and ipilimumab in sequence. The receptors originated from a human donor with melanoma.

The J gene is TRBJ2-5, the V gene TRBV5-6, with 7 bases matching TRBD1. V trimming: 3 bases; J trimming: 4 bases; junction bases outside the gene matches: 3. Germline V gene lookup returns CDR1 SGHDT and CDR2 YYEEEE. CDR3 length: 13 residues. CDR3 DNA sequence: TGTGCCAGCAGCTGGGACAGCCCAGAGACCCAGTACTTC. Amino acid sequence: CASSWDSPETQYF.

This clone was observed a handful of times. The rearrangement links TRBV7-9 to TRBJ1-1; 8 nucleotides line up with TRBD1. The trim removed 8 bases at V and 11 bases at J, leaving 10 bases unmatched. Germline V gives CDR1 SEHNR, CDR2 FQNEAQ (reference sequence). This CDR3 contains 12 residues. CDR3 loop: CASSDEQGDAFF. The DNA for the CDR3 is TGTGCCAGCTCCGACGAACAGGGGGACGCTTTCTTT.

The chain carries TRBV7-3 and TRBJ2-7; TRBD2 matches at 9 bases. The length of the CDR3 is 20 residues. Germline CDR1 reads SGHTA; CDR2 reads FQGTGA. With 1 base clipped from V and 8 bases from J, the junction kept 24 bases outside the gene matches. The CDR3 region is CASSLRAPVGSGSEPTKQYF. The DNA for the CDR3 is TGTGCCAGCAGCTTAAGGGCCCCGGTGGGTAGCGGGAGCGAACCTACGAAGCAGTACTTC.

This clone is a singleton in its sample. In DNA, the CDR3 is TGCAGCGTTGCTACAGGCTCCTACGAGCAGTACTTC. Residues: CSVATGSYEQYF. V and J are TRBV29-1 and TRBJ2-7, with D possibly TRBD1 on 5 matching bases. This CDR3 has 12 residues. Germline assignment: CDR1 SQVTM and CDR2 ANQGSEA. The V and J ends lost 4 bases and 0 bases respectively, with 7 bases between them.

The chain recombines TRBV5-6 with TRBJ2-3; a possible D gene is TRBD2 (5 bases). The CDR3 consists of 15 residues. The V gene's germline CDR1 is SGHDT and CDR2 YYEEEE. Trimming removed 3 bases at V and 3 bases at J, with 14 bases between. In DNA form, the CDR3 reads TGTGCCAGCAGCTCCGGGGTGGGAGCAACAGATACGCAGTATTTT. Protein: CASSSGVGATDTQYF.

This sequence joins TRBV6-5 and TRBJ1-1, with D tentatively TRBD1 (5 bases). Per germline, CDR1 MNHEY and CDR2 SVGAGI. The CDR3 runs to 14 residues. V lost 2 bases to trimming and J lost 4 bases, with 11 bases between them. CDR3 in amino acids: CASSYGATGTEAFF. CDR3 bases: TGTGCCAGCAGTTACGGGGCTACCGGCACTGAAGCTTTCTTT.

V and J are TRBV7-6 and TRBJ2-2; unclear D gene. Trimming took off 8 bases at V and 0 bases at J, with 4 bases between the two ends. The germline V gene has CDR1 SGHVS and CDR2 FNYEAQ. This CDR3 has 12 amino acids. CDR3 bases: TGTGCCAGCCGAGCGAACACCGGGGAGCTGTTTTTT. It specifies CASRANTGELFF.

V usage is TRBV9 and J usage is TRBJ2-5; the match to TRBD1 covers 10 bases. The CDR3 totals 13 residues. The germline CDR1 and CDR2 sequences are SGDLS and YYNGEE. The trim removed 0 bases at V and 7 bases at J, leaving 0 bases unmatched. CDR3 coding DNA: TGTGCCAGCAGCGTAGGGACAGGGGGGACCCAGTACTTC. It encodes CASSVGTGGTQYF.

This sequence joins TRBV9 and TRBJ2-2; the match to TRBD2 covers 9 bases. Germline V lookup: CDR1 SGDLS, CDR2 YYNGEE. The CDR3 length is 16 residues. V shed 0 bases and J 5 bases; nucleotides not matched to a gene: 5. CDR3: CASSVVAGARTGELFF. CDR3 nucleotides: TGTGCCAGCAGCGTAGTAGCGGGGGCTAGGACCGGGGAGCTGTTTTTT.

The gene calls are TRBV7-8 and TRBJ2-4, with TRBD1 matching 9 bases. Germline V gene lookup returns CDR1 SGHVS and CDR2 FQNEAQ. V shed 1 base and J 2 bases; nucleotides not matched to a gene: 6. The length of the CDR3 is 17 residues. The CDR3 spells CASSLVGQGYSKNIQYF. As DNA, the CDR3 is TGTGCCAGCAGCTTAGTTGGACAGGGGTATTCCAAAAACATTCAGTACTTC.

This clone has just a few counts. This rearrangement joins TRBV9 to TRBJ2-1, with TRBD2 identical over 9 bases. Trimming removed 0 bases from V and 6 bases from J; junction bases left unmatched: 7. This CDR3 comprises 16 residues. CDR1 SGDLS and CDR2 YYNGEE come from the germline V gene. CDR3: CASSVGASGALNEQFF. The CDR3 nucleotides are TGTGCCAGCAGCGTAGGGGCTAGCGGGGCCCTCAATGAGCAGTTCTTC.

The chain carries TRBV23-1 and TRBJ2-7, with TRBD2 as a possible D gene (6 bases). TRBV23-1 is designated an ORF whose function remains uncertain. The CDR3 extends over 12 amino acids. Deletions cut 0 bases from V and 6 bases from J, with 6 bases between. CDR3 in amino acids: CASSQSGGEQYF. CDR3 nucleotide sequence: TGCGCCAGCAGTCAATCCGGGGGCGAGCAGTACTTC.

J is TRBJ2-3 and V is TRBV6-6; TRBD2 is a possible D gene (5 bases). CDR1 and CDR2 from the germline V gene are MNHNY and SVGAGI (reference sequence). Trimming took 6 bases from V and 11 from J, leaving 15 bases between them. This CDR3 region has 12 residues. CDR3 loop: CASSPPLEGQYF. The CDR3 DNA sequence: TGTGCCAGCAGCCCCCCACTCGAGGGGCAGTATTTT.

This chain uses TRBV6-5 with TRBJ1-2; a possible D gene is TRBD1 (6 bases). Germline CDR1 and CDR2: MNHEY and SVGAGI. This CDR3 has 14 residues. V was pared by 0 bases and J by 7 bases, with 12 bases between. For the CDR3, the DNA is TGTGCCAGCAGTTACTCGTCCGGGGGGCTTGGCTACACCTTC. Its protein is CASSYSSGGLGYTF.

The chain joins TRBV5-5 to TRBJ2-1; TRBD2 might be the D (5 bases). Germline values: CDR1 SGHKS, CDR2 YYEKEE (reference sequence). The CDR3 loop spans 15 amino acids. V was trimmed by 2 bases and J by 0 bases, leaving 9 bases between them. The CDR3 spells CASSLTRASYNEQFF. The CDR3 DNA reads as TGTGCCAGCAGCTTAACTAGAGCCTCCTACAATGAGCAGTTCTTC.

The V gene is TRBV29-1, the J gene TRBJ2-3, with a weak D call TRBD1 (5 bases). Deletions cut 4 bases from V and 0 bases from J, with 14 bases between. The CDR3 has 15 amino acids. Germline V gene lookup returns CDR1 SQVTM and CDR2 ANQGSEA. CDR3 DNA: TGCAGCGTTGGTGGGGCCCAAACTAGCACAGATACGCAGTATTTT. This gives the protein CSVGGAQTSTDTQYF.